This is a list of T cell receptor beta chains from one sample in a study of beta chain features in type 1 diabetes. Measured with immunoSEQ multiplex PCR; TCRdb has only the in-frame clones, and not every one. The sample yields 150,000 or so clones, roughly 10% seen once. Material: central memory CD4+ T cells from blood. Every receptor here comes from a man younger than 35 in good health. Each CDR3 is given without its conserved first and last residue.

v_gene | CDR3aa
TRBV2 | ASRRTGGNEQF
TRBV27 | ASSFPPGLAGGRYNEQF
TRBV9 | ASSSPASGRGVETQY
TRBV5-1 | ASSFSSSYNSPLH
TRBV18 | ASSRDLYNEQF
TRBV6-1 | AISENGHSQETQY
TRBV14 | ASSRMVGRSGANVLT
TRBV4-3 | ASSQDRRTGGYTEAF
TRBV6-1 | ASSDWGSGELF
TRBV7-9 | ASTRALNTEAF
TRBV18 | ASSPQQGRNTEAF
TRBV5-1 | ASLSFPGTGGDGYT
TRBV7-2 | ASSSSTGTGEQY
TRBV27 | ASSLRGQGGYT